The rows below give T cell receptor beta chains drawn from one sample of a study of immune characterization of retroperitoneal liposarcoma. In TCRdb, the PCR reads were re-called with MiXCR into one record per CDR3 protein. The data hold some 4,000 distinct CDR3 sequences, with more than 30% observed a single time. Sequencing used blood. These receptors came from a female donor with retroperitoneal liposarcoma. CDR3s include the opening cysteine and the closing phenylalanine or tryptophan. The D gene is left open where the match is weak. Clone size is shown for a subset of rows, as once, few, many or a class of expanded clone.

J gene,clone size,D gene,V gene,CDR3 DNA,CDR3 protein
TRBJ2-7,-,TRBD2,TRBV6-2/TRBV6-3,TGTGCCAGCAGTTTTACCGGCGGGGGTGCCTACGAGCAGTACTTC,CASSFTGGGAYEQYF
TRBJ1-1,-,-,TRBV6-5,TGTGCCAGCAGTTACTCAGGGTTAGAAAACACTGAAGCTTTCTTT,CASSYSGLENTEAFF
TRBJ2-5,medium-sized,-,TRBV27,TGTGCCAGCAGTTACCAAGAGACCCAGTACTTC,CASSYQETQYF
TRBJ2-1,-,-,TRBV6-1,TGTGCCAGCAGGGACGGGAGCTCCTACAATGAGCAGTTCTTC,CASRDGSSYNEQFF
TRBJ2-1,few,TRBD1,TRBV6-1,TGTGCCAGCAGCCCGGGACAGGGAGTCTACAATGAGCAGTTCTTC,CASSPGQGVYNEQFF
TRBJ2-7,-,-,TRBV7-2,TGTGCCAGCAGCTTCTTCCGGACAGACTCCTACGAGCAGTACTTC,CASSFFRTDSYEQYF
TRBJ2-3,few,-,TRBV6-6,TGTGCCAGCAGTTACGTGGCTAGCGAGACAGATACGCAGTATTTT,CASSYVASETDTQYF
TRBJ2-6,few,-,TRBV6-4,TGTGCCAGCAGTCTGGAGGGGGCCGGCTCTGGGGCCAACGTCCTGACTTTC,CASSLEGAGSGANVLTF
TRBJ2-1,-,TRBD2,TRBV12-3/TRBV12-4,TGTGCCAGCAGAAAACTAGCGGGGGGGTACAATGAGCAGTTCTTC,CASRKLAGGYNEQFF
TRBJ2-1,-,TRBD2,TRBV27,TGTGCCAGCAGTCTTGGGACTAGCGGGAGGACCTCCTACAATGAGCAGTTCTTC,CASSLGTSGRTSYNEQFF
TRBJ2-1,-,-,TRBV6-1,TGTGCCAGCAGTGACAAGAGTGAGCAGTTCTTC,CASSDKSEQFF
TRBJ2-7,few,-,TRBV11-3,TGTGCCAGCAGCTTGAAGCAGGGCTACGAGCAGTACTTC,CASSLKQGYEQYF
TRBJ2-5,large,-,TRBV6-5,TGTGCCAGCAGTTACAAGGGACGAGAGACCCAGTACTTC,CASSYKGRETQYF
TRBJ2-7,medium-sized,TRBD2,TRBV11-3,TGTGCCAGCAGCCGAGAGACTAGCGGGAGGTACGAGCAGTACTTC,CASSRETSGRYEQYF
TRBJ2-1,-,TRBD2,TRBV7-6,TGTGCCAGCAGCCCTCGGACTAGCGGCAACAATGAGCAGTTCTTC,CASSPRTSGNNEQFF
TRBJ2-1,-,-,TRBV5-1,TGCGCCAGCAGCCCTGCTAGGGACTACAATGAGCAGTTCTTC,CASSPARDYNEQFF
TRBJ1-6,-,-,TRBV6-1,TGTGCCAGCAGTGACGCGGCCTCCTATAATTCACCCCTCCACTTT,CASSDAASYNSPLHF
TRBJ2-3,-,TRBD1,TRBV7-2,TGTGCCAGCAGCTTGGACAGGGGCACAGATACGCAGTATTTT,CASSLDRGTDTQYF
TRBJ1-1,-,-,TRBV10-2,TGCGCCAGCAGTGACTCAGGCGGGACCACTGAAGCTTTCTTT,CASSDSGGTTEAFF
TRBJ2-5,-,-,TRBV12-3/TRBV12-4,TGTGCCAGCAGTTACCCGATGACACAGTACAATGAGCAGTACTTC,CASSYPMTQYNEQYF
TRBJ1-1,-,-,TRBV12-3/TRBV12-4,TGTGCCAGCAGTTCTACGCGAAAGAACACTGAAGCTTTCTTT,CASSSTRKNTEAFF
TRBJ2-7,medium-sized,TRBD2,TRBV6-1,TGTGCCAGCAGTGAATTTGTCGGGAGGGGAAATGAGCAGTACTTC,CASSEFVGRGNEQYF
TRBJ2-2,medium-sized,-,TRBV6-1,TGTGCCAGCACCCGGGACCCAACGAACACCGGGGAGCTGTTTTTT,CASTRDPTNTGELFF
TRBJ2-1,medium-sized,TRBD1,TRBV27,TGTGCCAGCAGTTCGGGACAGGGGAGGAAACAGTTCTTC,CASSSGQGRKQFF
TRBJ1-6,medium-sized,TRBD1,TRBV10-1,TGCGCCAGCAGTGTAGGGACAGGGGGCGGGGAGAATTCACCCCTCCACTTT,CASSVGTGGGENSPLHF
TRBJ2-1,medium-sized,-,TRBV12-3/TRBV12-4,TGTGCCAGCAGTTTAAAGGAGGCCTCCTACAATGAGCAGTTCTTC,CASSLKEASYNEQFF
TRBJ2-1,large,-,TRBV7-2,TGTGCCAGCAGCCCTTTGTATGGGGCCTACAATGAGCAGTTCTTC,CASSPLYGAYNEQFF
TRBJ2-5,-,-,TRBV5-1,TGCGCCAGCAGCTTGGTAGGCCAGTCAAGGGGAGAGACCCAGTACTTC,CASSLVGQSRGETQYF
TRBJ1-2,-,TRBD1,TRBV12-3/TRBV12-4,TGTGCCAGCAGCCCCAAAGGACAGGGGGCTGGTGGCTACACCTTC,CASSPKGQGAGGYTF
TRBJ2-1,large,TRBD2,TRBV6-6,TGTGCCAGCAGTGACTCGAGCGGGGGGGCCTACAATGAGCAGTTCTTC,CASSDSSGGAYNEQFF
TRBJ2-1,few,TRBD2,TRBV6-1,TGTGCCAGCAGAGATCTAGCGGGAGGCCTCTACAATGAGCAGTTCTTC,CASRDLAGGLYNEQFF
TRBJ1-4,few,-,TRBV27,TGTGCCAGCAGTCCAGAGGCGTCTGAAAAACTGTTTTTT,CASSPEASEKLFF
TRBJ2-6,-,-,TRBV7-6,TGTGCCACTGGGGTTGGGGCCAACGTCCTGACTTTC,CATGVGANVLTF
TRBJ2-3,large,TRBD2,TRBV24-1,TGTGCCACCAGCGGCGATGGCGGGAGGGGGCCAGATACGCAGTATTTT,CATSGDGGRGPDTQYF
TRBJ2-5,medium-sized,-,TRBV7-2,TGTGCCAGCAGCTTAGGTTGGGCGGGTGAGACCCAGTACTTC,CASSLGWAGETQYF
TRBJ2-7,medium-sized,TRBD2,TRBV12-3/TRBV12-4,TGTGCCAGCAGTTTTCTGGGACTAGCCTACGAGCAGTACTTC,CASSFLGLAYEQYF
TRBJ2-1,medium-sized,-,TRBV12-3/TRBV12-4,TGTGCCAGCAGTTTAGAGAGGTGGGGCAATGAGCAGTTCTTC,CASSLERWGNEQFF
TRBJ2-7,-,-,TRBV6-4,TGTGCCAGCAGTGTCGGAGGGGGCGATAAAGCCTACGAGCAGTACTTC,CASSVGGGDKAYEQYF
TRBJ1-1,medium-sized,TRBD1,TRBV10-1,TGCGCTCCGGACAGGGGGATTAACACTGAAGCTTTCTTT,CAPDRGINTEAFF
TRBJ2-1,-,TRBD2,TRBV7-8,TGTGCCAGCAGCTTAAGCGTGGAAACGGGGGGGGTCCAGTTCTTC,CASSLSVETGGVQFF
TRBJ2-1,large,-,TRBV6-1,TGTGCCAGCACCTCTGCGACAGGCCACCCCTGGGGGTTCTTC,CASTSATGHPWGFF
TRBJ2-1,few,TRBD1,TRBV6-1,TGTGCCAGCAGCCCACAGGGGGCGCGCCAAGAGACCCAGTTCTTC,CASSPQGARQETQFF
TRBJ2-1,medium-sized,-,TRBV25-1,TGTGCCAGCAGTGAACCGGAGGTGATAGAAGAGCAGTTCTTC,CASSEPEVIEEQFF
TRBJ2-1,medium-sized,TRBD1,TRBV6-1,TGTGCCAGCCGCCTGGGACAGGGCCTCAATGAGCAGTTCTTC,CASRLGQGLNEQFF
TRBJ2-5,few,-,TRBV11-3,TGTGCCAGCAGCTGGGGGGGGCGCATCAAGACCCAGTACTTC,CASSWGGRIKTQYF
TRBJ2-3,-,-,TRBV12-3/TRBV12-4,TGTGCCAGCAGTCCCTCAGGATCCGATACGCAGTATTTT,CASSPSGSDTQYF
TRBJ2-5,few,-,TRBV11-3,TGTGCCAGCAGCTTATCGGCAAAGGAGACCCAGTACTTC,CASSLSAKETQYF
TRBJ2-2,medium-sized,-,TRBV11-3,TGTGCCAGCAGCCGAAGGGACACCGGGGAGCTGTTTTTT,CASSRRDTGELFF
TRBJ2-1,-,-,TRBV6-6,TGTGCCAGCAGTTACTCGATAGGTGTCGATGAGCAGTTCTTC,CASSYSIGVDEQFF